This entry describes one TCR beta chain. This entry comes from a study of blood T cell repertoires in COVID-19. The table came from immunoSEQ multiplex PCR; TCRdb's copy has only in-frame clones and leaves some out. The table includes tens of thousands of clones, roughly 87% detected once. The specimen was peripheral blood. The origin of this receptor is a man aged 40-50 years with COVID-19, enrolled during active disease.

In DNA form, the CDR3 reads TGTGCCAGCCTCACGGACAGCCATAGCAATCAGCCCCAGCATTTT. Amino acids: CASLTDSHSNQPQHF. The chain has TRBV28 and TRBJ1-5; D is possibly TRBD1 (6 bases). In germline, CDR1 is MDHEN, CDR2 SYDVKM. The CDR3 loop spans 15 amino acids. V gave up 8 bases and J gave up 0 bases, with 14 bases separating them. Based on the CDR3 plus reference TRBV28 and TRBJ1-5, the full variable domain is DVKVTQSSRYLVKRTGEKVFLECVQDMDHENMFWYRQDPGLGLRLIYFSYDVKMKEKGDIPEGYSVSREKKERFSLILESASTNQTSMYLCASLTDSHSNQPQHFGDGTRLSIL.